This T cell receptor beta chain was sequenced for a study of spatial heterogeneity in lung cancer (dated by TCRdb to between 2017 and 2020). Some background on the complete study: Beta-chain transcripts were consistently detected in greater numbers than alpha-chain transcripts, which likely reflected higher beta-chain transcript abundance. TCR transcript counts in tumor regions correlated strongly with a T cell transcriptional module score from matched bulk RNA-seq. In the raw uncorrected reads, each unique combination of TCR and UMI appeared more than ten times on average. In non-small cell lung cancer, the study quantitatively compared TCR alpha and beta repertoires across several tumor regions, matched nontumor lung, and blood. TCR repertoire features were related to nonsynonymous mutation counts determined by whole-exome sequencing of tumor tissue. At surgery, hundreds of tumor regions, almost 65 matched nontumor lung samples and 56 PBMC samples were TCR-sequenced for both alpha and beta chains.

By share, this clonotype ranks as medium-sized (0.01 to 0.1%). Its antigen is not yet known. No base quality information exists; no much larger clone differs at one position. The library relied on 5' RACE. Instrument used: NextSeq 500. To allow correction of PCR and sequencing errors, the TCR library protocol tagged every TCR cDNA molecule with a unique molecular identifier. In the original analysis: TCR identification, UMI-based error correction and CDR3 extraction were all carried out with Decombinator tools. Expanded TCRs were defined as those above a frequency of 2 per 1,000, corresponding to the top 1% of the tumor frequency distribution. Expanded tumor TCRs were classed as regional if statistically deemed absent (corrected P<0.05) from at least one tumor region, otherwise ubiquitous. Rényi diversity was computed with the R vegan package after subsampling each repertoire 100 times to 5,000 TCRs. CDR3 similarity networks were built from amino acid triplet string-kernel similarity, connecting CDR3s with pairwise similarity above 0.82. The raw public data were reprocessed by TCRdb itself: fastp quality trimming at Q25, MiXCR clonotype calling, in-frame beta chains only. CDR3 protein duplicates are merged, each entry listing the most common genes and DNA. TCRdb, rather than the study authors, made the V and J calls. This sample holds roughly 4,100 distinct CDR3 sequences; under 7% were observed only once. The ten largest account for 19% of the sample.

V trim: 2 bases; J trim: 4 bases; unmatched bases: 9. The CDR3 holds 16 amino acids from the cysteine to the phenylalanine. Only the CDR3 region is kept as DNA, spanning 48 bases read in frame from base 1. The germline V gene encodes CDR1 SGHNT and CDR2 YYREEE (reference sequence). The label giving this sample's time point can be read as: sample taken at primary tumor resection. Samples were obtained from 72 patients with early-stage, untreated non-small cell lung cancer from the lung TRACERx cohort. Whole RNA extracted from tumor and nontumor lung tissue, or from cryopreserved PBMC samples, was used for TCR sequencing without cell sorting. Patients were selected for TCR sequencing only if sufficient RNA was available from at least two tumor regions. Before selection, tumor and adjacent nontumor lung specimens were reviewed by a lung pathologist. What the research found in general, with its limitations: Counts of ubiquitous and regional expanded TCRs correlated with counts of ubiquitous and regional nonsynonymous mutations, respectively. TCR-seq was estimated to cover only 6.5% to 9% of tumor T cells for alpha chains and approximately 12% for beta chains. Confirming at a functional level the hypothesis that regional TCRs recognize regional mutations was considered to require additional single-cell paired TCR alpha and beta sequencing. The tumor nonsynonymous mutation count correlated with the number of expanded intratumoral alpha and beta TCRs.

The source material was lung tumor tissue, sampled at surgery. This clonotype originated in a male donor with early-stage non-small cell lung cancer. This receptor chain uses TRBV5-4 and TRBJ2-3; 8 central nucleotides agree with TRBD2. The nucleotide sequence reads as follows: TGTGCCAGCAGCTTATTGGAAAAGCGGGGGTCAGATACGCAGTATTTT. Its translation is CASSLLEKRGSDTQYF.